The clone carrying this TCR beta chain is medium-sized in the sample. Its antigen is not identified. The library was built for alpha chains, so this beta chain is an off-target read and its size means little. The trim removed 5 bases at V and 3 bases at J, leaving 4 bases unmatched. The CDR3 contains 13 residues. Germline V gives CDR1 DFQATT, CDR2 SNEGSKA (reference sequence). The data stem from a study of spatial heterogeneity in lung cancer. Regarding the study as a whole: For expanded intratumoral alpha and beta TCRs, counts tracked tumor mutation counts.

The time point is: sample taken at primary tumor resection. Donation came from 70 or so patients with untreated early-stage non-small cell lung cancer. Each TCR cDNA molecule bore a unique molecular identifier. TCRdb recomputed calls from the 5' RACE reads with MiXCR, one row per CDR3 protein. The data hold around 16,000 distinct CDR3 sequences, with approximately 7% observed a single time. The rearrangement uses TRBV20-1 and TRBJ1-5; TRBD1 aligns across 7 bases. This receptor was taken from a female donor with early-stage non-small cell lung cancer. Sequencing used lung tumor tissue, obtained at surgery. The CDR3 region has the DNA TGCAGTGCTTCGGGACAGTTCAATCAGCCCCAGCATTTT. It yields the protein CSASGQFNQPQHF.